One T cell receptor beta chain is described in this entry. Its antigen remains unidentified. These data are taken from a study of shared clonotypes between healthy human individuals. Study-wide background: Every donor yielded three CD4 naive, three CD4 memory, two CD8 naive and one CD8 memory plate. Regarding the study as a whole: When compared with the clonotypes that were shared by all four sorted-subset donors, the non-shared clonotypes turned out to have lower generation probabilities.

In the original processing: There were no quality scores in the junction-only immunoSEQ sequences, so filtering differed. The table came from immunoSEQ multiplex PCR; TCRdb's copy has only in-frame clones and leaves some out. D and trimming were read from the DNA, whereas the V and J calls and clone size are those reported in that table. The table shows nearly 2 million clones, with about 95% occurring only once. Only CD45RO-negative cells positively selected for CCR7 counted as naive CD8 cells, so terminally differentiated effector memory CD45RA+ cells were excluded. The CDR3 is 12 residues long. CDR1 is GTSNPN and CDR2 is SVGIG in the germline V gene (reference sequence). The V end was cut by 2 bases, the J end by 6 bases, with 10 bases between.

Sequencing was carried out using naive CD8+ T cells sorted from blood. The receptor's source is a man aged 18 to 35 in good health. V gene TRBV30 combines with J gene TRBJ1-1, with no clear D. The DNA of the CDR3 is TGTGCCTGGAGTTCGGGTACACCTGAAGCTTTCTTT. Translating it yields CAWSSGTPEAFF.